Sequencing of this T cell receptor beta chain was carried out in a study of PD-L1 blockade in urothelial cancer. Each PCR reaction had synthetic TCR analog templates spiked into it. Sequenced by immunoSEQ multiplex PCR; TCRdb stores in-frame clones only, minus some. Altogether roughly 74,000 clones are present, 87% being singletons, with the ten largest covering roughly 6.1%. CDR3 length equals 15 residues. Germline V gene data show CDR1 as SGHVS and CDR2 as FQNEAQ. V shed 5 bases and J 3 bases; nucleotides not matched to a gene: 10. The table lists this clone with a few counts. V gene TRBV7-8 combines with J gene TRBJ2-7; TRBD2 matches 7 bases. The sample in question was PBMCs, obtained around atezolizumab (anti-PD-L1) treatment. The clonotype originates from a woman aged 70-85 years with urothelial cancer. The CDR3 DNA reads TGTGCCAGCAGCCCCGGCGCAGCGGGGCTCTACGAGCAGTACTTC. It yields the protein CASSPGAAGLYEQYF.